The clone carrying this T cell receptor beta chain was detected many times. TCRdb re-called the RT-PCR reads through MiXCR, storing one row per CDR3 protein. This sample has 500,000 to 600,000 distinct CDR3 sequences, with about 11% found just once. The data belong to a study of response to subunit inactivated influenza vaccine. Trimming pared 4 bases from V and 10 bases from J, leaving 14 bases between. The CDR3 consists of 13 residues. The data were also submitted as part of a second study, on T cells expressing NK-cell markers. That study reports: Scientists made TCR beta cDNA using 5'RACE template switching with UMIs. HCMV seropositivity marked most of the eight sequenced donors; one was seronegative. Each of a handful of donors carried dominant NKG2C+ clonotypes accounting for about 1.0-7.5% of CD8+ T cells. Nothing established the HCMV specificity of expanded NKG2C+ T cell clones.

The sequence was obtained from a man aged 50-60 years who received an inactivated influenza vaccine. The chain recombines TRBV12-3 or TRBV12-4 with TRBJ1-3; possibly TRBD1 for D (5 bases). This sample comprised PBMCs from blood, obtained on the day of vaccination. The CDR3 sequence is CASSSLGRGTIYF. CDR3 in DNA: TGTGCCAGCAGTTCCCTCGGGAGGGGAACCATATATTTT.